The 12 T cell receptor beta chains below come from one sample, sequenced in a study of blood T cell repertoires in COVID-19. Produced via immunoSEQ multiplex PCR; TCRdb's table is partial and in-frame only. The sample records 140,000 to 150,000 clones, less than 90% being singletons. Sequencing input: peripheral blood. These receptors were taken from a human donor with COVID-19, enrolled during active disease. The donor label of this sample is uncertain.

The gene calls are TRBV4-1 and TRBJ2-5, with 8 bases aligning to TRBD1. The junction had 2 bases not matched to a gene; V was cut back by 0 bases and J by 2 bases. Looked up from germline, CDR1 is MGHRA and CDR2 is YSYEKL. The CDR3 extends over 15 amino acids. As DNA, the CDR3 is TGCGCCAGCAGCCAAGACCACAGGGGGCAAGAGACCCAGTACTTC. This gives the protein CASSQDHRGQETQYF.

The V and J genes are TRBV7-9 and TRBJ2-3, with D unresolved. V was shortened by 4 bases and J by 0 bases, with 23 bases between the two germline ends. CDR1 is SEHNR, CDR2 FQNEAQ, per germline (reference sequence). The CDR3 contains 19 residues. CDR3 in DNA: TGTGCCAGCAGCTCCATTAACTTAGCTAGAACCTCTAGCACAGATACGCAGTATTTT. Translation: CASSSINLARTSSTDTQYF.

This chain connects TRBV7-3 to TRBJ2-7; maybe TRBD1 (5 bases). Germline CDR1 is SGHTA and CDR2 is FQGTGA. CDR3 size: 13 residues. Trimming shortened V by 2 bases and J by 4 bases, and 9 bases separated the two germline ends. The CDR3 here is CASSLEAGYEQYF. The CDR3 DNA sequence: TGTGCCAGCAGCTTAGAGGCAGGGTACGAGCAGTACTTC.

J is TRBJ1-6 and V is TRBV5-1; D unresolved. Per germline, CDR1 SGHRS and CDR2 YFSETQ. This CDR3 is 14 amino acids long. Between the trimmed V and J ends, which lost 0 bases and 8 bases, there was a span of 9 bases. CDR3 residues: CASSLGEGDSPLHF. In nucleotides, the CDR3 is TGCGCCAGCAGCTTGGGAGAGGGAGATTCACCCCTCCACTTT.

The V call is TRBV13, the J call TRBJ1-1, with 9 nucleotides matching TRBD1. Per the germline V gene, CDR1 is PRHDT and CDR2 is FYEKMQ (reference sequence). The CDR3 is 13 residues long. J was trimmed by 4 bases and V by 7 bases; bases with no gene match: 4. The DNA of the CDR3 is TGTGCCAGCACTAGACAGGGGGGCACTGAAGCTTTCTTT. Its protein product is CASTRQGGTEAFF.

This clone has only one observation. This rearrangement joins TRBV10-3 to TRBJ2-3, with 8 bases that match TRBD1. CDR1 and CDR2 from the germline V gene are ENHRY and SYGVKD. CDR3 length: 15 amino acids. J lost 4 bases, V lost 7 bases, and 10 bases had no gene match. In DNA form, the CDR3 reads TGTGCCATCAAAACAGGGGGAGACGCATCAGATACGCAGTATTTT. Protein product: CAIKTGGDASDTQYF.

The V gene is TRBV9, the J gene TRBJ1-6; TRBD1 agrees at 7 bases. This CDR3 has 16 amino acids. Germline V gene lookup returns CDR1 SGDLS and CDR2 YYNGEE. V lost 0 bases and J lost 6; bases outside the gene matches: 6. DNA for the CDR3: TGTGCCAGCAGCGTAGGAGCAGGGGGGCTTAATTCACCCCTCCACTTT. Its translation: CASSVGAGGLNSPLHF.

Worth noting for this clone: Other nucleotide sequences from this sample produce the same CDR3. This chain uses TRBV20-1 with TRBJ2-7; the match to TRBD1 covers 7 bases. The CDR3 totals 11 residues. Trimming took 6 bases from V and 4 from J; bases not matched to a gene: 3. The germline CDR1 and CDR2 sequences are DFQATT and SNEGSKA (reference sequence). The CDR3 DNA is TGCAGTGCGCTGACAGGGTACGAGCAGTACTTC. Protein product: CSALTGYEQYF.

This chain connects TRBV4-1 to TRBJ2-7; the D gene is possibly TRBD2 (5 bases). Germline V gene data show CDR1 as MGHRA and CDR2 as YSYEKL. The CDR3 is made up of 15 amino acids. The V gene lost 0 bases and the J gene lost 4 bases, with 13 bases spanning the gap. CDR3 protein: CASSQEPGWVYEQYF. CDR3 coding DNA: TGCGCCAGCAGCCAAGAACCGGGGTGGGTTTACGAGCAGTACTTC.

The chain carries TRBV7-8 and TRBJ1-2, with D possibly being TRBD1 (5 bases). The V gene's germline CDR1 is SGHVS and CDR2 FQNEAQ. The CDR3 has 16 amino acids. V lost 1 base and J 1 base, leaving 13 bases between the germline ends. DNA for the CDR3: TGTGCCAGCAGCTTAGTCGGGGGGTCATATAACTATGGCTACACCTTC. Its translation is CASSLVGGSYNYGYTF. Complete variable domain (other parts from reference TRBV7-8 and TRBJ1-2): GAGVSQSPRYKVAKRGQDVALRCDPISGHVSLFWYQQALGQGPEFLTYFQNEAQLDKSGLPSDRFFAERPEGSVSTLKIQRTQQEDSAVYLCASSLVGGSYNYGYTFGSGTRLTVV.

CDR3 region: CASSLGRDIEAFF. The CDR3 DNA sequence: TGTGCCAGCAGCTTAGGCCGGGATATTGAAGCTTTCTTT. The rearrangement links TRBV11-3 to TRBJ1-1; D gene unclear. The CDR3 is 13 residues long. Germline values: CDR1 SGHNT, CDR2 YENEEA. Trimming took off 1 base at V and 7 bases at J, with 10 bases between the two ends.

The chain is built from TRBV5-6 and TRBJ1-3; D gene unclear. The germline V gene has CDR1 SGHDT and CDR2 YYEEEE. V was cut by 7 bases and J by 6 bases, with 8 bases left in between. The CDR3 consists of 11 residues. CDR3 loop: CASHLSNTIYF. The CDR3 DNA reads TGTGCCAGCCACCTATCAAACACCATATATTTT.